This passage covers 16 T cell receptor beta chains from one sample sequenced in a study of blood T cell repertoires in COVID-19. TCRdb's copy holds only in-frame clones and misses some; the assay was immunoSEQ multiplex PCR. Of about 670,000 clones detected, 75% to 90% appear once; the ten largest clones hold over 0.2%. Source material: peripheral blood. The receptors originated from a woman between 18 and 30 years old with acute or convalescent COVID-19.

The gene calls are TRBV9 and TRBJ1-3, with 9 bases fitting TRBD1. The CDR3 totals 15 residues. V lost 3 bases to trimming and J lost 4 bases; unmatched junction nucleotides: 5. The germline V gene has CDR1 SGDLS and CDR2 YYNGEE. In DNA, the CDR3 is TGTGCCAGCAGCGCCGCCGGGACAGGGGGAAACACCATATATTTT. Amino acids: CASSAAGTGGNTIYF.

The rearrangement joins TRBV19 to TRBJ1-3; no definite D call. The V end lost 3 bases, the J end lost 3 bases, and 12 bases lay between the germline ends. CDR1 is LNHDA and CDR2 is SQIVND in the germline V gene (reference sequence). This CDR3 spans 15 amino acids. The CDR3 reads CASSIIPWSGNTIYF. The CDR3 DNA reads TGTGCCAGTAGTATTATCCCCTGGAGTGGAAACACCATATATTTT.

CDR3 loop: CASSPGGSFYGYTF. The CDR3 DNA sequence: TGTGCCAGTAGCCCAGGGGGCAGCTTCTATGGCTACACCTTC. The V call is TRBV19, the J call TRBJ1-2; 8 bases agree with TRBD1. From germline, CDR1 is LNHDA and CDR2 SQIVND (reference sequence). The length of the CDR3 is 14 residues. With V trimmed by 6 bases and J by 4 bases, 7 bases remained unmatched.

The genes are TRBV6-2 or TRBV6-3 and TRBJ2-2; 10 nucleotides line up with TRBD1. V gave up 2 bases and J gave up 3 bases; unmatched junction bases: 9. This CDR3 has 18 residues. Germline CDR1 and CDR2: MNHEY and SVGEGT. Written as DNA, the CDR3 is TGTGCCAGCAGTTACGGGGGTATAGGGACAGGGGACACCGGGGAGCTGTTTTTT. Its protein product is CASSYGGIGTGDTGELFF.

Turning to this clone: The junction does not match germline at one end; this may be a read error. The J gene is TRBJ1-2, the V gene TRBV2; TRBD1 is a possible D gene (5 bases). This CDR3 contains 11 residues. Germline-derived CDR1 and CDR2 are SNHLY and FYNNEI. CDR3 in amino acids: CASMDRWQGAF. CDR3 DNA sequence: TGTGCCAGCATGGATCGGTGGCAGGGTGCCTTC. The full variable domain, completed using reference TRBV2 and TRBJ1-2, is EPEVTQTPSHQVTQMGQEVILRCVPISNHLYFYWYRQILGQKVEFLVSFYNNEISEKSEIFDDQFSVERPDGSNFTLKIRSTKLEDSAMYFCASMDRWQGAFGSGTRLTVV.

This chain joins TRBV7-8 and TRBJ2-1; D might be TRBD1 (5 bases). This CDR3 comprises 14 residues. Germline CDR1 and CDR2: SGHVS and FQNEAQ. Trimming cost V 1 base and J 5 bases, with 9 bases left between them. The CDR3 region has the DNA TGTGCCAGCAGCTTAGTGGGGCTTAACAATGAGCAGTTCTTC. This translates into CASSLVGLNNEQFF.

The genes are TRBV6-2 or TRBV6-3 and TRBJ1-2; D is possibly TRBD1 (5 bases). The CDR3 spans 16 residues. The germline gives CDR1 MNHEY, CDR2 SVGEGT. The V gene lost 5 bases and the J gene lost 6 bases, with 22 bases spanning the gap. The CDR3 loop is CASSHPIARTRDGYTF. In DNA form, the CDR3 reads TGTGCCAGCAGTCACCCGATCGCGCGGACCAGGGATGGCTACACCTTC.

J is TRBJ1-1 and V is TRBV29-1, with D perhaps TRBD1 (5 bases). The CDR3 runs 15 residues. Germline V CDR1 and CDR2: SQVTM, ANQGSEA. Trimming took off 7 bases at V and 4 bases at J, with 22 bases between the two ends. CDR3 residues: CSAEMPGGVSTEAFF. CDR3 in DNA: TGCAGCGCTGAGATGCCGGGGGGGGTAAGCACTGAAGCTTTCTTT.

The chain links TRBV18 to TRBJ1-2; D remains unclear. Trimming shortened V by 3 bases and J by 4 bases, and 12 bases separated the two germline ends. Germline loops: CDR1 KGHSH, CDR2 LQKENI. This CDR3 region has 14 residues. The CDR3 loop reads CASSPAGDGYGYTF. CDR3 in DNA: TGTGCCAGCTCACCGGCGGGAGATGGCTATGGCTACACCTTC.

For this clone: Distinct nucleotide sequences in the sample also encode this CDR3. The V call is TRBV6-2 or TRBV6-3, the J call TRBJ1-1; D is undetermined. V shed 3 bases and J shed 2 bases, with 4 bases lying between them. The CDR3 length is 12 residues. CDR1 and CDR2 (germline): MNHEY, SVGEGT. This CDR3 is CASSYSNTEAFF. The CDR3 DNA reads as TGTGCCAGCAGTTATTCTAACACTGAAGCTTTCTTT.

The chain carries TRBV2 and TRBJ1-6, with TRBD1 matching over 8 bases. V lost 5 bases, J lost 9 bases, and 15 bases stayed unmatched. The CDR3 length is 17 residues. Germline CDR1 SNHLY, CDR2 FYNNEI. The CDR3 protein is CASSTPGQGQRSSPLHF. The CDR3 region has the DNA TGTGCCAGCAGTACCCCCGGACAGGGCCAACGTAGTTCACCCCTCCACTTT.

The chain couples TRBV7-9 to TRBJ1-1; no definite D call. The germline V gene has CDR1 SEHNR and CDR2 FQNEAQ (reference sequence). Trimming took off 4 bases at V and 1 base at J, with 10 bases between the two ends. This CDR3 has 14 residues. In nucleotides, the CDR3 is TGTGCCAGCAGCTCTTGGAGGTCGAACACTGAAGCTTTCTTT. This translates into CASSSWRSNTEAFF.

The CDR3 DNA is TGTGCCAGCAGACCGGGACTAGCGGGGGTTTCCTACGAGCAGTACTTC. This sequence encodes CASRPGLAGVSYEQYF. The chain uses TRBV27 and TRBJ2-7; 14 bases are shared with TRBD2. V lost 6 bases, J lost 1 base, and 5 bases stayed unmatched. The CDR3 loop spans 16 amino acids. The germline V gene encodes CDR1 MNHEY and CDR2 SMNVEV (reference sequence).

The chain has TRBV10-3 and TRBJ1-6, with 8 positions matching TRBD1. CDR1 and CDR2 (germline): ENHRY, SYGVKD. V shed 4 bases and J 8 bases; nucleotides not matched to a gene: 7. The CDR3 sequence is 15 residues long. CDR3 in amino acids: CAISVDRVVDSPLHF. DNA for the CDR3: TGTGCCATCAGTGTGGACAGGGTCGTGGATTCACCCCTCCACTTT.

The chain combines TRBV7-9 with TRBJ1-5, with a weak D call TRBD1 (6 bases). V was cut by 5 bases and J by 4 bases, with 9 bases left in between. The length of the CDR3 is 13 residues. The V gene's germline CDR1 is SEHNR and CDR2 FQNEAQ (reference sequence). The CDR3 sequence: CASSLDSNQPQHF. CDR3 bases: TGTGCCAGCAGCCTGGACAGTAATCAGCCCCAGCATTTT.

The chain carries TRBV12-3 or TRBV12-4 and TRBJ2-1; tentative D call: TRBD2 (5 bases). V was trimmed by 8 bases and J by 3 bases, leaving 11 bases between them. The CDR3 runs 13 residues. The DNA of the CDR3 is TGTGCCAGCCGGGATGTCCACTACAATGAGCAGTTCTTC. Protein: CASRDVHYNEQFF.